This T cell receptor beta chain was captured by sequencing in a study of blood T cell repertoires in COVID-19. Study-wide context: From T cells, B-cell-depleted T cells, or PBMCs came the material, which was cDNA or gDNA.

Participants came from roughly 24 US areas, aged roughly 18 to 95 years. Profiling relied on immunoSEQ multiplex PCR, and the TCRdb table lists in-frame clones only, not all of them. Here the sample spans 250,000 to 300,000 clones, just over 90% being singletons. This clone was recorded once. Germline-derived CDR1 and CDR2 are SGHVS and FNYEAQ. Unmatched junction bases numbered 19, after V lost 7 bases and J lost 10 bases. The CDR3 loop spans 17 amino acids. The sequenced sample consisted of PBMCs or T cells enriched from blood (not recorded which). The chain carries TRBV7-6 and TRBJ2-1; TRBD2 matches at 10 bases. This clonotype originated in a woman in her 40s with acute COVID-19. The CDR3 sequence: CASNLSRLAGVKEEQFF. CDR3 sequence (DNA): TGTGCCAGCAACCTAAGCCGGCTAGCGGGAGTTAAAGAGGAGCAGTTCTTC.